A single sample gave rise to the 18 T cell receptor beta chains below, sequenced in a study of T cell changes during pregnancy in multiple sclerosis. Using immunoSEQ multiplex PCR, the repertoire was profiled, and TCRdb retains in-frame clones only, with some absent. The sample contains tens of thousands of clones, more than 70% of which appear only once. Specimen: CD8+ T cells from peripheral blood mononuclear cells, collected after pregnancy. Receptors originate from a female donor in good health, enrolled as a control in a pregnancy study.

This chain links TRBV19 with TRBJ2-2; D is uncertain. V lost 2 bases and J 4 bases, leaving 8 bases between the germline ends. The CDR3 is 14 residues long. CDR1 and CDR2 (germline): LNHDA, SQIVND (reference sequence). The CDR3 DNA reads as TGTGCCAGTAGTATAACAGAGACCACCGGGGAGCTGTTTTTT. It encodes CASSITETTGELFF.

The rearrangement links TRBV6-1 to TRBJ1-4; 9 nucleotides align to TRBD1. The CDR3 extends over 14 amino acids. Germline V lookup: CDR1 MNHNS, CDR2 SASEGT. The trim removed 5 bases at V and 5 bases at J, leaving 3 bases unmatched. CDR3 coding DNA: TGTGCCAGCAGTAGGGGACAGGGAAATGAAAAACTGTTTTTT. Protein product: CASSRGQGNEKLFF.

The V gene is TRBV9, the J gene TRBJ1-2; D is possibly TRBD1 (6 bases). Per germline, CDR1 SGDLS and CDR2 YYNGEE. CDR3 length: 14 residues. V was cut by 3 bases and J by 1 base, with 10 bases left in between. The CDR3 reads CASSGGGDNYGYTF. For the CDR3, the DNA is TGTGCCAGCAGCGGGGGGGGCGATAACTATGGCTACACCTTC.

CDR3 nucleotides: TGTGCCAGTAGTAGTGATAGCGGGGGGGCCCACAATGAGCAGTTCTTC. This sequence encodes CASSSDSGGAHNEQFF. The chain has TRBV19 and TRBJ2-1, with 11 nucleotides matching TRBD2. This CDR3 is built from 16 residues. Trimming removed 4 bases from V and 5 bases from J; junction bases left unmatched: 7. Germline V lookup: CDR1 LNHDA, CDR2 SQIVND (reference sequence).

J is TRBJ1-4 and V is TRBV19; tentative D call: TRBD1 (6 bases). V lost 5 bases and J 8 bases, leaving 21 bases between the germline ends. The CDR3 loop spans 16 amino acids. Germline CDR1 LNHDA, CDR2 SQIVND (reference sequence). CDR3 protein: CASSLTRTANGEKLFF. CDR3 bases: TGTGCCAGTAGTCTAACGCGGACAGCCAACGGGGAAAAACTGTTTTTT.

The J gene is TRBJ2-3, the V gene TRBV27; 8 nucleotides align to TRBD2. Germline V gene data show CDR1 as MNHEY and CDR2 as SMNVEV (reference sequence). The CDR3 is 16 residues long. V was clipped by 6 bases and J by 5 bases; unmatched bases: 13. CDR3 sequence: CASSLSGGGPGDTQYF. The CDR3 nucleotides read TGTGCCAGCAGCTTGAGCGGGGGCGGGCCGGGAGATACGCAGTATTTT.

This clone showed up just a few times. The gene calls are TRBV5-5 and TRBJ2-5; D might be TRBD2 (6 bases). The V gene lost 7 bases and the J gene lost 1 base, with 20 bases spanning the gap. CDR1 and CDR2 from the germline V gene are SGHKS and YYEKEE (reference sequence). The CDR3 loop spans 16 amino acids. CDR3 coding DNA: TGTGCCAGCCTACAGCCCCGATCCGGGGGCCAAGAGACCCAGTACTTC. It encodes CASLQPRSGGQETQYF.

V usage is TRBV7-9 and J usage is TRBJ2-5; 14 positions agree with TRBD2. Germline V CDR1 and CDR2: SEHNR, FQNEAQ (reference sequence). V gave up 7 bases and J gave up 2 bases; unmatched junction bases: 3. The CDR3 consists of 15 residues. The CDR3 DNA is TGTGCCAGCAAGGGACTAGCGGGGGCACAAGAGACCCAGTACTTC. Translating gives CASKGLAGAQETQYF. Full variable domain (missing parts from reference TRBV7-9 and TRBJ2-5): DTGVSQNPRHKITKRGQNVTFRCDPISEHNRLYWYRQTLGQGPEFLTYFQNEAQLEKSRLLSDRFSAERPKGSFSTLEIQRTEQGDSAMYLCASKGLAGAQETQYFGPGTRLLVL.

The rearrangement links TRBV7-8 to TRBJ2-1; D perhaps matches TRBD2 (6 bases). V lost 5 bases to trimming and J lost 6 bases, with 20 bases between them. Per the germline V gene, CDR1 is SGHVS and CDR2 is FQNEAQ. This CDR3 region has 16 residues. The CDR3 region has the DNA TGTGCCAGCAGCCGACGTTACCGGGACTGGCCCAATGAGCAGTTCTTC. Translated, it gives CASSRRYRDWPNEQFF.

V gene TRBV4-3 combines with J gene TRBJ1-2, with TRBD1 matching over 10 bases. Germline values: CDR1 LGHNA, CDR2 YSLEER. The V gene end was trimmed by 4 bases and the J gene end by 3 bases; junction bases not matched to a gene: 17. The CDR3 extends over 19 amino acids. The CDR3 loop is CASSPVPIRQGAGDYGYTF. The DNA of the CDR3 is TGCGCCAGCAGCCCAGTCCCCATTCGACAGGGGGCCGGTGACTATGGCTACACCTTC.

J is TRBJ2-7 and V is TRBV29-1; no clear D. V shed 3 bases and J shed 6 bases, with 6 bases lying between them. Germline CDR1 is SQVTM and CDR2 is ANQGSEA. The CDR3 spans 10 residues. The DNA of the CDR3 is TGCAGCGTTGATCGGAGCGAGCAGTACTTC. Encoded protein: CSVDRSEQYF.

Only one count was recorded for this clone. This sequence joins TRBV27 and TRBJ1-3, with D unresolved. Per germline, CDR1 MNHEY and CDR2 SMNVEV (reference sequence). V lost 6 bases and J 4 bases, leaving 19 bases between the germline ends. This CDR3 comprises 16 residues. CDR3 protein: CASSRSSGSAGNTIYF. CDR3 nucleotide sequence: TGTGCCAGCAGCCGTTCCTCGGGGAGCGCAGGAAACACCATATATTTT.

The chain is built from TRBV14 and TRBJ1-4; D gene unclear. The CDR3 runs to 13 residues. Germline loops: CDR1 SGHDN, CDR2 FVKESK. Trimming pared 6 bases from V and 7 bases from J, leaving 12 bases between. For the CDR3, the DNA is TGTGCCAGCAGTCGGCGGGGAGGTGAAAAACTGTTTTTT. It specifies CASSRRGGEKLFF.

This sequence joins TRBV29-1 and TRBJ1-1; no clear D. CDR1 is SQVTM, CDR2 ANQGSEA, per germline. The CDR3 covers 10 residues. The V end was cut by 4 bases, the J end by 5 bases, with 5 bases between. The CDR3 DNA reads as TGCAGCGTTGGCGAGACTGAAGCTTTCTTT. Translating gives CSVGETEAFF.

CDR3 sequence: CASSPGTSLPETQYF. CDR3 bases: TGTGCCAGCAGCCCCGGGACTAGCCTCCCAGAGACCCAGTACTTC. This chain connects TRBV7-6 to TRBJ2-5; 9 bases align to TRBD2. The ends lost 5 bases at V and 4 bases at J; junction bases unmatched: 8. The CDR3 length is 15 residues. From germline, CDR1 is SGHVS and CDR2 FNYEAQ.

The V call is TRBV7-2, the J call TRBJ1-1, with D unclear. The CDR3 length is 15 residues. Germline V gene sequence: CDR1 SGHTA, CDR2 FQGNSA. V lost 5 bases and J lost 0, with 13 bases in between. The CDR3 DNA is TGTGCCAGCAGCCTGACTACATATTTGAACACTGAAGCTTTCTTT. As protein: CASSLTTYLNTEAFF.

The rearrangement links TRBV9 to TRBJ2-2, with 10 bases lining up with TRBD1. V lost 4 bases and J lost 6; bases outside the gene matches: 6. Germline lookup yields CDR1 SGDLS and CDR2 YYNGEE. CDR3 length: 15 residues. CDR3 nucleotides: TGTGCCAGCAGCTTCCGGGACAGGGGTGCCGGGGAGCTGTTTTTT. Translated, it gives CASSFRDRGAGELFF.

This sequence joins TRBV13 and TRBJ2-1, with 9 bases matching TRBD1. The CDR3 runs 16 residues. Germline trimming cut 5 bases from V and 7 bases from J; bases unmatched to any gene: 12. The germline gives CDR1 PRHDT, CDR2 FYEKMQ (reference sequence). Written as DNA, the CDR3 is TGTGCCAGCAGCGCGGAGGACAGGGGAACGTCGAATGAGCAGTTCTTC. Residues: CASSAEDRGTSNEQFF.